This T cell receptor (beta chain) comes out of a study of cytomegalovirus exposure and HLA in healthy donors. Whole-study results and caveats: Listed as cytomegalovirus-associated were 170 or so TCR beta chains. Researchers reported in a later analysis that common viral pathogens appeared linked to several top clusters.

Turning to this clone: Its specificity is not known.

Germline V lookup: CDR1 SEHNR, CDR2 FQNEAQ (reference sequence). The V end lost 4 bases, the J end lost 0 bases, and 12 bases lay between the germline ends. The CDR3 runs to 16 residues. The PCR used 60 Vbeta and 13 Jbeta primers. The protocol was immunoSEQ multiplex PCR, while the TCRdb copy is restricted to in-frame clones and leaves out a portion. Of more than 80,000 clones listed, 70% to 80% are singletons. The J gene is TRBJ1-4, the V gene TRBV7-9, with TRBD1 as a possible D gene (6 bases). The clonotype was recovered from a man in his fifties or sixties in good health and CMV-seronegative. Sequenced material: PBMCs. Here the CDR3 DNA reads TGTGCCAGCAGCTGGGGGACACCCGCAACTAATGAAAAACTGTTTTTT. Translated: CASSWGTPATNEKLFF.